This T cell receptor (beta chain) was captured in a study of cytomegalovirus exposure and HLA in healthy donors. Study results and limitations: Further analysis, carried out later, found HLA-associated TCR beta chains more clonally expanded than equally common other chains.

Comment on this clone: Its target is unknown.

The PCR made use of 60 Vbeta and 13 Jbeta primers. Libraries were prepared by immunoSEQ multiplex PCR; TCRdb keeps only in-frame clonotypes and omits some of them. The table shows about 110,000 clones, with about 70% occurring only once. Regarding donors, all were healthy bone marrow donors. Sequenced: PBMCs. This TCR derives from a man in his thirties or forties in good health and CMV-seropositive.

The CDR3 nucleotides are TGTGCCAGCAGGCCCACAGCGAACACTGAAGCTTTCTTT. Encoded protein: CASRPTANTEAFF. The genes are TRBV28 and TRBJ1-1; D is uncertain. The V gene lost 6 bases and the J gene lost 1 base, with 9 bases spanning the gap. Germline V gene data show CDR1 as MDHEN and CDR2 as SYDVKM. This CDR3 is built from 13 residues.